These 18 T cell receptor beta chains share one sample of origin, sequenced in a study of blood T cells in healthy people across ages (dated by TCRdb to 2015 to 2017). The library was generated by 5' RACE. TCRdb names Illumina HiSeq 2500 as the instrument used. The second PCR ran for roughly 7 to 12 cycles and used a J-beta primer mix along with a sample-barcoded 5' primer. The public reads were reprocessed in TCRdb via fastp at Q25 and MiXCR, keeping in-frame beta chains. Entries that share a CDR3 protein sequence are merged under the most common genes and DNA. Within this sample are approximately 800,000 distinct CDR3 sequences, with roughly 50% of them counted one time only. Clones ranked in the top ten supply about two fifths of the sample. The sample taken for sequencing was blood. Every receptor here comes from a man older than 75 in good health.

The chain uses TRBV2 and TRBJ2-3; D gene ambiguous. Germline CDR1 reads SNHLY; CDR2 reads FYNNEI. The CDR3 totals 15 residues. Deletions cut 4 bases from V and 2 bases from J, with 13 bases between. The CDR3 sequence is CASSVGWENTDTQYF. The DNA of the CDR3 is TGTGCCAGCAGTGTCGGGTGGGAAAACACAGATACGCAGTATTTT.

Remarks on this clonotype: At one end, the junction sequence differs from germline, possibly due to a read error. The CDR3 sequence: CTSSFRDRGPSGANVLTF. CDR3 in DNA: TGTACCAGCAGTTTCCGGGACAGGGGCCCCTCTGGGGCCAACGTCCTGACTTTC. This sequence joins TRBV27 and TRBJ2-6, with 10 nucleotides matching TRBD1. Per the germline V gene, CDR1 is MNHEY and CDR2 is SMNVEV (reference sequence). The CDR3 runs 18 residues.

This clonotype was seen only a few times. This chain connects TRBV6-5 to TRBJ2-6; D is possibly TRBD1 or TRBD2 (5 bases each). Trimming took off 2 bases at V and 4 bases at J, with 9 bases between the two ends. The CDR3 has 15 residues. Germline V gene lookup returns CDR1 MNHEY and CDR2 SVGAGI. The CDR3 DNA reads TGTGCCAGCAGTTACAAGGGGACCGGGGCCAACGTCCTGACTTTC. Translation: CASSYKGTGANVLTF.

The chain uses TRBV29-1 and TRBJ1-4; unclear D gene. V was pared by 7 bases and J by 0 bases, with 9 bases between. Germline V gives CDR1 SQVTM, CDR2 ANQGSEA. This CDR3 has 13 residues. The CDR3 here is CSARWATNEKLFF. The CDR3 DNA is TGCAGCGCCCGGTGGGCAACTAATGAAAAACTGTTTTTT.

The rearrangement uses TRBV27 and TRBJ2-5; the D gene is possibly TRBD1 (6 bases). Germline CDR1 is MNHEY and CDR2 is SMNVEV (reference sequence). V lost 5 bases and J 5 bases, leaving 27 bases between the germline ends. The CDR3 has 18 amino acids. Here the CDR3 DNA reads TGTGCCAGCAGTCCGAGGGCCGGGACCCGAGGGGGTTTGGAGACCCAGTACTTC. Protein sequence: CASSPRAGTRGGLETQYF.

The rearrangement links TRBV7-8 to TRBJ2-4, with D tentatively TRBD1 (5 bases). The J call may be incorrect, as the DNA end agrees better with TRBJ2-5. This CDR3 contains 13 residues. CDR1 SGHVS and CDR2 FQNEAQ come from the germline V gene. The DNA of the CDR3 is TGTGCCAGCAGCTTAGCCCAGGGTGAGACCCAGTACTTC. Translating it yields CASSLAQGETQYF.

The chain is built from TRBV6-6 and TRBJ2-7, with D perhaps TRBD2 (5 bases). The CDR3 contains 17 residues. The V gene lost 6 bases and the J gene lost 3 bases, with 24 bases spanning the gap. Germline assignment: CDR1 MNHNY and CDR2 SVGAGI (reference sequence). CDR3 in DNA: TGTGCCAGCAGACCTTCCCGGATGGGGAGCAGGAGCTACGAGCAGTACTTC. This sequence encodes CASRPSRMGSRSYEQYF.

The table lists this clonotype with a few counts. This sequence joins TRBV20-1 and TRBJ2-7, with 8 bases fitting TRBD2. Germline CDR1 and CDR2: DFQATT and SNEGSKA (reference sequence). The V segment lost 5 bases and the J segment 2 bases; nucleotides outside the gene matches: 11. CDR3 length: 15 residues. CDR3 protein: CSAGGTGGFTYEQYF. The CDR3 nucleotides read TGCAGTGCTGGGGGGACGGGAGGGTTCACCTACGAGCAGTACTTC.

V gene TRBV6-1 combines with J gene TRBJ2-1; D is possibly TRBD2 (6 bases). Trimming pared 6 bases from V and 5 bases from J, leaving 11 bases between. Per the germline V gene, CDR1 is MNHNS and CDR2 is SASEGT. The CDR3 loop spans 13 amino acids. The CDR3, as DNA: TGTGCCAGCAGAATCACGGGGGACAATGAGCAGTTCTTC. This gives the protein CASRITGDNEQFF.

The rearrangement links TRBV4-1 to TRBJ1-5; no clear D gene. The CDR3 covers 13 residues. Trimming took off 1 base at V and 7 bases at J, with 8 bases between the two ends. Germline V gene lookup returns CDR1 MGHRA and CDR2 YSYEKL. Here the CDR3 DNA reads TGCGCCAGCAGCCAAGGCGCCCTGCAGCCCCAGCATTTT. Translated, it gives CASSQGALQPQHF.

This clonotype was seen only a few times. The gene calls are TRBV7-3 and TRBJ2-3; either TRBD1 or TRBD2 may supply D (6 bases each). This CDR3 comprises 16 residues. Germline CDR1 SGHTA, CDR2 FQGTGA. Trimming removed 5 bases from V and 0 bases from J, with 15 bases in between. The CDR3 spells CASSVAGGASTDTQYF. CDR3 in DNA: TGTGCCAGCAGCGTAGCCGGGGGCGCCAGCACAGATACGCAGTATTTT.

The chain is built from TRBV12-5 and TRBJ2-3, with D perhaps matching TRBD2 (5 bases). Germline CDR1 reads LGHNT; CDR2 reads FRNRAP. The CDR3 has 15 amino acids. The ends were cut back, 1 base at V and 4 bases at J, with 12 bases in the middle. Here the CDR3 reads CASGLDTGLADTQYF. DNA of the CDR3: TGTGCTAGTGGTTTGGATACGGGATTGGCAGATACGCAGTATTTT.

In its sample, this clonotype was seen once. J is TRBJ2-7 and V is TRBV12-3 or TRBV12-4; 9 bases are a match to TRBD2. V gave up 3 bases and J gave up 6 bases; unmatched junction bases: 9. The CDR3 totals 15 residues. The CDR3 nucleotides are TGTGCCAGCAGTTTGGGCGGGAGGGCCTCCCGCGAGCAGTACTTC. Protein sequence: CASSLGGRASREQYF.

As DNA, the CDR3 is TGCAGCGTTGTGCAGCACAGATACGCGTATTTT. Translation: CSVVQHRYAYF. This sequence joins TRBV29-1 and TRBJ2-3; D gene unclear. Germline loops: CDR1 SQVTM, CDR2 ANQGSEA. CDR3 length equals 11 residues. Trimming stripped 4 bases from V and 14 bases from J, with 16 bases between.

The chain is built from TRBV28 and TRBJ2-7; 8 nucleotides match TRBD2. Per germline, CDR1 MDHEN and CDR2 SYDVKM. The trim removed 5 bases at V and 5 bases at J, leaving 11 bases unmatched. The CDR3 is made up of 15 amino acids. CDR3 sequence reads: CASSLSAGARDEQYF. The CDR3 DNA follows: TGTGCCAGCAGTCTCTCAGCGGGAGCTAGGGACGAGCAGTACTTC. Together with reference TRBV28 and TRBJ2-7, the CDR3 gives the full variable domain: DVKVTQSSRYLVKRTGEKVFLECVQDMDHENMFWYRQDPGLGLRLIYFSYDVKMKEKGDIPEGYSVSREKKERFSLILESASTNQTSMYLCASSLSAGARDEQYFGPGTRLTVT.

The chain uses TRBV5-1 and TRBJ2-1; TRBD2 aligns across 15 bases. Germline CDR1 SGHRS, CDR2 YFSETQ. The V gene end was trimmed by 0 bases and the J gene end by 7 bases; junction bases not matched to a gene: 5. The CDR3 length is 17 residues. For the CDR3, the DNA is TGCGCCAGCAGCTTGGAGGGACTAGCGGGAGGAAGGAATGAGCAGTTCTTC. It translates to CASSLEGLAGGRNEQFF.

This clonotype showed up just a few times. The CDR3 region is CSVGSSVDQPQHF. CDR3 coding DNA: TGCAGCGTTGGTTCCAGTGTTGATCAGCCCCAGCATTTT. The chain uses TRBV29-1 and TRBJ1-5; D gene unclear. The CDR3 length is 13 residues. Germline V gene sequence: CDR1 SQVTM, CDR2 ANQGSEA. V dropped 4 bases and J dropped 5 bases, with 12 bases sitting between them.

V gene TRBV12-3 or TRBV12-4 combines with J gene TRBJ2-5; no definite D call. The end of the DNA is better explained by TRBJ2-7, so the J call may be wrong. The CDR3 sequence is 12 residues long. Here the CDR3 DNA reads TGTGCCAGCACTTCCGGGCCTCTCGAGCAGTACTTC. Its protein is CASTSGPLEQYF.